The clone carrying this T cell receptor beta chain is judged medium-sized. Measured with immunoSEQ multiplex PCR; TCRdb has only the in-frame clones, and not every one. This table holds about 40,000 clones, more than 75% found once. Between the trimmed V and J ends, which lost 0 bases and 3 bases, there was a span of 9 bases. CDR1 MNHEY and CDR2 SVGAGI come from the germline V gene. The CDR3 is 15 amino acids. This record comes from a study of OX40 agonist ivuxolimab in advanced cancers. The sequence was collected from an adult with an advanced solid tumor such as melanoma, head and neck, liver or kidney cancer. The chain has TRBV6-5 and TRBJ1-5; D is perhaps TRBD1 (5 bases). The sequences come from CD4+ or CD8+ T cells sorted from blood, collected in a trial of the OX40 agonist ivuxolimab. Here the CDR3 reads CASSYSGGVNQPQHF. The CDR3 DNA reads as TGTGCCAGCAGTTACTCGGGAGGGGTCAATCAGCCCCAGCATTTT.